This T cell receptor beta chain was captured in a study of blood T cell repertoires in COVID-19. Study summary: Donors in the United States, Italy and Spain gave samples during acute or convalescent COVID-19. Sources were T cells, B-cell-depleted T cells, or PBMCs; the material itself was cDNA or gDNA.

The germline V gene has CDR1 SGHRS and CDR2 YFSETQ. The CDR3 has 15 amino acids. Losses at the gene ends were 0 bases for V and 4 bases for J; bases not matched to a gene: 5. Per the original methods: For nucleated cells, counts were estimated from reference gene primer amplification. Only in-frame clones appear in the TCRdb table, and some are missing; sequencing was by immunoSEQ multiplex PCR. The V and J calls and clone size come from that table; D and trimming were worked out from the DNA. The sample holds about 80,000 clones, around 79% seen once. Sequenced sample: peripheral blood. The clonotype originates from a middle-aged man with active or convalescent COVID-19. The V and J genes are TRBV5-1 and TRBJ2-3; 7 bases align to TRBD2. The CDR3 coding sequence is TGCGCCAGCAGCTTGGGCCTAGCGGAATCAGATACGCAGTATTTT. It yields the protein CASSLGLAESDTQYF. The variable domain in full, with the rest retrieved from reference TRBV5-1 and TRBJ2-3, is KAGVTQTPRYLIKTRGQQVTLSCSPISGHRSVSWYQQTPGQGLQFLFEYFSETQRNKGNFPGRFSGRQFSNSRSEMNVSTLELGDSALYLCASSLGLAESDTQYFGPGTRLTVL.